Reported below is one T cell receptor (beta chain). As yet, its antigen is unknown. The investigators amplified TCR beta CDR3 regions from RNA transcripts. TCR CDR3 underwent first-round RT-PCR with the HTBI primer set. TCRdb reprocessed the multiplex PCR reads with MiXCR, giving one entry per CDR3 protein. The sample lists 450,000 to 700,000 distinct CDR3 sequences, 46% seen once, with over 15% in the top ten. This sample stems from a study of T cells in Graves' hyperthyroidism and ophthalmopathy. Study observations and caveats: Researchers found most expanded thyroid clonotypes above 0.001 in blood as well.

This CDR3 contains 15 residues. The ends were cut back, 0 bases at V and 6 bases at J, with 11 bases in the middle. Germline loops: CDR1 LNHNV, CDR2 YYDKDF (reference sequence). Input material: peripheral blood or thyroid tissue (not recorded which). The receptor comes from an adult woman with Graves' disease, either hyperthyroidism or ophthalmopathy (not recorded which). The chain recombines TRBV15 with TRBJ1-4; no definite D call. The CDR3 sequence: CATSREGGRDEKLFF. The CDR3 DNA reads TGTGCCACCAGCAGAGAAGGTGGGAGGGATGAAAAACTGTTTTTT.